The rows below give T cell receptor beta chains drawn from one sample of a study of OX40 agonist ivuxolimab in advanced cancers. TCRdb's table, derived via immunoSEQ multiplex PCR, lists solely in-frame clones and lacks some. Counted here are 84,000 or so clones, around nine tenths occurring once; the ten biggest clones make up approximately 0.39%. Source: CD4+ or CD8+ T cells sorted from blood, taken in a trial of the OX40 agonist ivuxolimab. All receptors come from an adult with an advanced solid tumor such as melanoma, head and neck, liver or kidney cancer. The CDR3 runs from the conserved cysteine through the conserved F or W. D genes are given only for firm matches. Part of the rows lack a size; the others show once, few, many or a class for expanded clones.

D gene	J gene	clone size	V gene	CDR3 protein	CDR3 DNA
NA	TRBJ1-6	NA	TRBV11-3	CASSLDRGNSPLHF	TGTGCCAGCAGCTTAGACAGGGGAAATTCACCCCTCCACTTT
TRBD2	TRBJ2-5	NA	TRBV7-7	CASSGGETQYF	TGTGCTAGCAGCGGGGGAGAGACCCAGTACTTC
TRBD2	TRBJ2-1	NA	TRBV28	CASSSRLAGPPEQFF	TGTGCCAGCAGTTCGAGACTAGCGGGGCCACCTGAGCAGTTCTTC
NA	TRBJ1-5	NA	TRBV19	CASSIRGFQPQHF	TGTGCCAGTAGTATTCGGGGCTTTCAGCCCCAGCATTTT
NA	TRBJ2-1	once	TRBV6-9	CASTKTRGTDNEQFF	TGTGCCAGCACCAAAACTCGGGGGACAGACAATGAGCAGTTCTTC
NA	TRBJ1-1	NA	TRBV6-5	CASSYPQGRAFF	TGTGCCAGCAGTTACCCTCAAGGGCGAGCTTTCTTT
NA	TRBJ2-7	NA	TRBV29-1	CSVVGPRGGSYEQYF	TGCAGCGTTGTGGGTCCTAGAGGGGGTTCCTACGAGCAGTACTTC
TRBD2	TRBJ2-3	NA	TRBV7-7	CASSPGLAVTDTQYF	TGTGCCAGCAGCCCGGGACTAGCGGTTACAGATACGCAGTATTTT
NA	TRBJ2-5	NA	TRBV27	CASSLRSRTLEGSETQYF	TGTGCCAGCAGTTTAAGGTCCCGGACCCTTGAGGGTTCGGAGACCCAGTACTTC
NA	TRBJ2-3	NA	TRBV5-4	CASSLVTPGQDTQYF	TGTGCCAGCAGCTTGGTGACTCCTGGGCAAGATACGCAGTATTTT
TRBD2	TRBJ2-1	NA	TRBV19	CASSIIAGGPYEQFF	TGTGCCAGTAGTATTATAGCGGGAGGGCCGTATGAGCAGTTCTTC
TRBD2	TRBJ2-1	NA	TRBV29-1	CSVVLAGRNEQFF	TGCAGCGTTGTTCTAGCGGGAAGGAATGAGCAGTTCTTC
TRBD1	TRBJ2-3	NA	TRBV18	CASSPPRGHTDTQYF	TGTGCCAGCTCACCACCGAGGGGGCACACAGATACGCAGTATTTT
NA	TRBJ2-7	NA	TRBV28	CASSGGGTHEQYF	TGTGCCAGCAGTGGAGGGGGTACCCACGAGCAGTACTTC
TRBD1	TRBJ1-2	NA	TRBV7-2	CASSLGQGSIYGYTF	TGTGCCAGCAGCCTTGGACAGGGAAGTATCTATGGCTACACCTTC
TRBD1	TRBJ2-5	NA	TRBV19	CASSMGRGYQETQYF	TGTGCCAGTAGTATGGGCAGGGGGTACCAAGAGACCCAGTACTTC
NA	TRBJ2-7	once	TRBV19	CASSIDLWSSYEQYF	TGTGCCAGTAGTATAGATCTTTGGAGCTCCTACGAGCAGTACTTC